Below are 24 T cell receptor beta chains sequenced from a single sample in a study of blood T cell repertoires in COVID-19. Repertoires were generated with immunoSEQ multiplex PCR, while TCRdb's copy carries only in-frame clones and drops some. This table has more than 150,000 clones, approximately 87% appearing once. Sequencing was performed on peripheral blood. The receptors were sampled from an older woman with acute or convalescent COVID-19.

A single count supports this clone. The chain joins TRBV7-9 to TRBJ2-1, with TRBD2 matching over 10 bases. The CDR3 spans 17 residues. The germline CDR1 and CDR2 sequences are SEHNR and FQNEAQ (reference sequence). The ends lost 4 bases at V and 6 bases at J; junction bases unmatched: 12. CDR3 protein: CASSSDSGTSVLNEQFF. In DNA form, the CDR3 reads TGTGCCAGCAGCTCGGATTCCGGGACTAGCGTTCTCAATGAGCAGTTCTTC.

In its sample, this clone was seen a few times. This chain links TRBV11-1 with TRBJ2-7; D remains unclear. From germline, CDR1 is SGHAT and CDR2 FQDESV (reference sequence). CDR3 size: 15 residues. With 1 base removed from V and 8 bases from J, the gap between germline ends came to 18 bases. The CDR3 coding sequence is TGTGCCAGCAGCTTAGAAGGTCCGAGGATTACGCAGCAGTACTTC. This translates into CASSLEGPRITQQYF.

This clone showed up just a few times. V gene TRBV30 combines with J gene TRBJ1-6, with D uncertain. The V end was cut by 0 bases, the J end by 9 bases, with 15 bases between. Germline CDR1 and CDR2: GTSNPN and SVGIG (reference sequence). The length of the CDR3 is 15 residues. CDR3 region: CAWSVRGSLPSPLHF. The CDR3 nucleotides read TGTGCCTGGAGTGTACGAGGGTCCTTACCTTCACCCCTCCACTTT.

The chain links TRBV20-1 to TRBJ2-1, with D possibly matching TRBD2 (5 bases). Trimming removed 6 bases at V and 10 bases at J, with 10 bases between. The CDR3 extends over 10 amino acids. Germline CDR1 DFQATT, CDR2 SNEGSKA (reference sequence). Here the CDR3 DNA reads TGCAGTGCCGGGGTGGGGGAGCAGTTCTTC. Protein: CSAGVGEQFF.

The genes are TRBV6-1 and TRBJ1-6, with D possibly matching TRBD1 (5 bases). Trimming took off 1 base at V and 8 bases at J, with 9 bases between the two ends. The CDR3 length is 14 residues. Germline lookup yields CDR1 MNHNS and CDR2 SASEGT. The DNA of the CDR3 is TGTGCCAGCAGTGAAGACGGGGGGTATTCACCCCTCCACTTT. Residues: CASSEDGGYSPLHF.

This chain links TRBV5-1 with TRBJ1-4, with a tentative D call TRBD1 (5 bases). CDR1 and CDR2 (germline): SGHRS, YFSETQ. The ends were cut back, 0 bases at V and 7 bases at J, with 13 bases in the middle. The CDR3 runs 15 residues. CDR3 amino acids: CASSLARAGGEKLFF. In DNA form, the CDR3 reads TGCGCCAGCAGCTTGGCCCGAGCGGGGGGTGAAAAACTGTTTTTT.

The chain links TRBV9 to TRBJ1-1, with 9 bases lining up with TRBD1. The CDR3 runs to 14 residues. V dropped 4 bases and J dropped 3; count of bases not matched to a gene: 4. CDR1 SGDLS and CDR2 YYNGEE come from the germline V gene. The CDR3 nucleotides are TGTGCCAGCAGCATTACAGGGGGCGACACTGAAGCTTTCTTT. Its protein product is CASSITGGDTEAFF.

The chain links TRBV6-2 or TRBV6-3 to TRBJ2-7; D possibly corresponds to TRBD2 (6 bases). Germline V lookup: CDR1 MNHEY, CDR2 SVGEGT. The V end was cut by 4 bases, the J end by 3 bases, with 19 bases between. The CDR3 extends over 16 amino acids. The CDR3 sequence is CASSFFGRQDFYEQYF. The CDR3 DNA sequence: TGTGCCAGCAGTTTTTTTGGGAGGCAGGACTTCTACGAGCAGTACTTC.

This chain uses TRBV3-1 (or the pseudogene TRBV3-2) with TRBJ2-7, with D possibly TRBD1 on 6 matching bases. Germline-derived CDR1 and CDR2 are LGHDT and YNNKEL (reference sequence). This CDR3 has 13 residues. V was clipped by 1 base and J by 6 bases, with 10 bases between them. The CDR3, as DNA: TGTGCCAGCAGCCAAGTCTACAGGGTCGAGCAGTACTTC. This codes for CASSQVYRVEQYF.

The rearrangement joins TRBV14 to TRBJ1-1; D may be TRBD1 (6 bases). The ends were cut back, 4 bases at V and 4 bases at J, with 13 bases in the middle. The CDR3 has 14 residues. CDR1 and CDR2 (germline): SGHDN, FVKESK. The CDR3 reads CASSLGAGVTEAFF. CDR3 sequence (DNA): TGTGCCAGCAGCCTTGGGGCAGGGGTCACTGAAGCTTTCTTT.

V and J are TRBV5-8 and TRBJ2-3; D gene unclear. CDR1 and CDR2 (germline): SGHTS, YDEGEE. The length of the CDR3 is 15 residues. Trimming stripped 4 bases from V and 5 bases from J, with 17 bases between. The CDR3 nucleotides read TGTGCCAGCAGCCCCTGGGCCCTCAACCGAGATACGCAGTATTTT. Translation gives CASSPWALNRDTQYF.

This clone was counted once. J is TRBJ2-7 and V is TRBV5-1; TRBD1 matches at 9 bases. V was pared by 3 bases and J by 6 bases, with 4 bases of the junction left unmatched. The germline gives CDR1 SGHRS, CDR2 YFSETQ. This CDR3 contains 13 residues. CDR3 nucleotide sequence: TGCGCCAGCAGCTGGACAGGGGAGGGCGAGCAGTACTTC. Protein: CASSWTGEGEQYF.

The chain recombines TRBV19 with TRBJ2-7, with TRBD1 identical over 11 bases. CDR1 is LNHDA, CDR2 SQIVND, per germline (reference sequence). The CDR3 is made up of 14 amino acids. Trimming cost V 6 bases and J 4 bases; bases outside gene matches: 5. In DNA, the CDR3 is TGTGCCAGTAGAAGGACAGGGGGCATATACGAGCAGTACTTC. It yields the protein CASRRTGGIYEQYF.

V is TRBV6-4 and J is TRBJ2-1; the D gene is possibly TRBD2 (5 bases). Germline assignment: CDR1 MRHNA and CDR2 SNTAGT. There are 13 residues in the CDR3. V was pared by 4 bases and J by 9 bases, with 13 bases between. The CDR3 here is CASSGEREGEQFF. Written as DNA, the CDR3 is TGTGCCAGCAGTGGGGAGAGAGAAGGTGAGCAGTTCTTC.

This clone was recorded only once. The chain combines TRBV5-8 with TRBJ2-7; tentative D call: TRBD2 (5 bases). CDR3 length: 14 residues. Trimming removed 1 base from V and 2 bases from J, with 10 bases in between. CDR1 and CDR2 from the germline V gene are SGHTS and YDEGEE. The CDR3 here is CASSLTGSAYEQYF. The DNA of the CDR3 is TGTGCCAGCAGCTTGACTGGGAGCGCCTACGAGCAGTACTTC.

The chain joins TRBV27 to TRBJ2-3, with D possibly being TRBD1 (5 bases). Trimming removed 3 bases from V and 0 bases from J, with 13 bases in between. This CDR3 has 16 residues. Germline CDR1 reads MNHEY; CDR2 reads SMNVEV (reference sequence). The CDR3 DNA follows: TGTGCCAGCAGTTTCCCCGACAGCACTAGCACAGATACGCAGTATTTT. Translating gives CASSFPDSTSTDTQYF.

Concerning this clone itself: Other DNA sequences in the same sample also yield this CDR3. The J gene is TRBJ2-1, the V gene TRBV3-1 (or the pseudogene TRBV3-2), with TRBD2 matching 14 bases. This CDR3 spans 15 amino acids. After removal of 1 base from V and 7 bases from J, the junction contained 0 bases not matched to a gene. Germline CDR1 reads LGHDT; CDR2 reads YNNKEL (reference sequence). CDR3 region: CASSQGLAGGNEQFF. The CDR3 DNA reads TGTGCCAGCAGCCAAGGACTAGCGGGAGGGAATGAGCAGTTCTTC.

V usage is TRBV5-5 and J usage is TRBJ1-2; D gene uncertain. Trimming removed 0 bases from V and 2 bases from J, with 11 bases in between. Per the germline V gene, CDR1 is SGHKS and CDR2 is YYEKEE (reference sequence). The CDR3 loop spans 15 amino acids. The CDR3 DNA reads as TGTGCCAGCAGCTTGGCTCCAGGTAACAACTATGGCTACACCTTC. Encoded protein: CASSLAPGNNYGYTF.

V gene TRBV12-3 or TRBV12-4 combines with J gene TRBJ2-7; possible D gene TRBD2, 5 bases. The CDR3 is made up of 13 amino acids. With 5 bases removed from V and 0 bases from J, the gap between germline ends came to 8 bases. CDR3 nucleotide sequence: TGTGCCAGCAGTCCCGGGGTCTCCTACGAGCAGTACTTC. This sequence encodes CASSPGVSYEQYF.

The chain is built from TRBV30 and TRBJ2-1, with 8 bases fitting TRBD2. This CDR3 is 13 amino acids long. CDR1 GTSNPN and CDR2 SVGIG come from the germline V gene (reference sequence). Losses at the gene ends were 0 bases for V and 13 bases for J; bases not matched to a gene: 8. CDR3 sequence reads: CAWSVGTRTHQFF. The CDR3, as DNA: TGTGCCTGGAGTGTGGGGACTAGGACCCACCAGTTCTTC. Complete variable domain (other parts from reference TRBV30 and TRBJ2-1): SQTIHQWPATLVQPVGSPLSLECTVEGTSNPNLYWYRQAAGRGLQLLFYSVGIGQISSEVPQNLSASRPQDRQFILSSKKLLLSDSGFYLCAWSVGTRTHQFFGPGTRLTVL.

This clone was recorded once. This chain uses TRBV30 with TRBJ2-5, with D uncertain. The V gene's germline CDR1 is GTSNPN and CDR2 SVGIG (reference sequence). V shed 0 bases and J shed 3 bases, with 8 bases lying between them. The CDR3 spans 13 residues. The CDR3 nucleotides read TGTGCCTGGAGTGTACTCGCGGAAGAGACCCAGTACTTC. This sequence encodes CAWSVLAEETQYF. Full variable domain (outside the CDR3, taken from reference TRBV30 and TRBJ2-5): SQTIHQWPATLVQPVGSPLSLECTVEGTSNPNLYWYRQAAGRGLQLLFYSVGIGQISSEVPQNLSASRPQDRQFILSSKKLLLSDSGFYLCAWSVLAEETQYFGPGTRLLVL.

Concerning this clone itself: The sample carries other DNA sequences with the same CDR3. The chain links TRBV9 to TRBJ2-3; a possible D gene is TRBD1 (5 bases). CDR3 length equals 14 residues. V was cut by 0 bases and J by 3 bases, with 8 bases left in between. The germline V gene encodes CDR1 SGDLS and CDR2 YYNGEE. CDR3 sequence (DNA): TGTGCCAGCAGCGTAGCGCAGGGAACAGATACGCAGTATTTT. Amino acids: CASSVAQGTDTQYF.

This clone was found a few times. CDR3 in amino acids: CASTKGLAVFSYNEQFF. The CDR3 nucleotides are TGTGCCAGCACCAAGGGACTAGCGGTCTTCTCCTACAATGAGCAGTTCTTC. The genes are TRBV5-8 and TRBJ2-1; TRBD2 aligns across 11 bases. V trimming: 6 bases; J trimming: 0 bases; junction bases outside the gene matches: 8. The CDR3 has 17 residues. CDR1 SGHTS and CDR2 YDEGEE come from the germline V gene.

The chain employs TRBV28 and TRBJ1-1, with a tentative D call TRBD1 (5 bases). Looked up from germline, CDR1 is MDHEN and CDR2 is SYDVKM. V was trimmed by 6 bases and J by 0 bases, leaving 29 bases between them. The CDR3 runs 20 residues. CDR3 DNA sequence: TGTGCCAGCAGCGCAGGGTCCTTAGGTATCCTTAGCCTCTTGAACACTGAAGCTTTCTTT. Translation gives CASSAGSLGILSLLNTEAFF.